The clone carrying this TCR beta chain was seen ten or more times. Germline CDR1 is MNHNS and CDR2 is SASEGT. V gave up 7 bases and J gave up 9 bases, with 18 bases separating them. The CDR3 runs 13 residues. These data are taken from a study of early T cells in non-severe SARS-CoV-2 infection. TCRdb reanalysed the 5' RACE reads using MiXCR and keeps one entry per CDR3 protein. The sample includes around 33,000 distinct CDR3 sequences, 4.6% of them seen just once. The sequencing input was whole blood. This clonotype was sampled from an adult who was a healthcare worker with PCR-confirmed SARS-CoV-2 infection or an uninfected control (not recorded which). The rearrangement links TRBV6-1 to TRBJ1-2; TRBD1 is a possible D gene (5 bases). The CDR3 reads CASKEDNRRSYTF. The CDR3 nucleotides are TGTGCCAGCAAGGAGGACAACCGAAGGAGCTACACCTTC.